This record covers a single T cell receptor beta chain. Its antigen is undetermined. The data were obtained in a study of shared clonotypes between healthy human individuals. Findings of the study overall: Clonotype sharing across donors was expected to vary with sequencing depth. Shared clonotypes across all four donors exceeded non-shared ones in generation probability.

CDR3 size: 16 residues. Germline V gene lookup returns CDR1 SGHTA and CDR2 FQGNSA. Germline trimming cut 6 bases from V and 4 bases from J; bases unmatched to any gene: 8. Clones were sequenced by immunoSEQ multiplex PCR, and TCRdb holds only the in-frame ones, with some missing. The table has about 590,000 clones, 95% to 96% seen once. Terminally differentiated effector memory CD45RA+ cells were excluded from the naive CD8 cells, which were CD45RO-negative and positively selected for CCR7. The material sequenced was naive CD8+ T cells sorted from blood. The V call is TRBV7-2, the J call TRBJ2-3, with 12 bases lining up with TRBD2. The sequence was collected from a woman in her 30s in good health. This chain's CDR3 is CASRDTSGGWADTQYF. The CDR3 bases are TGTGCCAGCAGGGATACTAGCGGGGGGTGGGCAGATACGCAGTATTTT.